This T cell receptor beta chain was profiled in a study of T cell repertoires in cytomegalovirus infection. In the study overall: The authors relied on CMV epitopes, both recently identified HLA-C-restricted and well-studied HLA-B-restricted. Matching HLA type and CMV infection were both indicated by public TCR beta signatures.

Study-level points and caveats: The study identified carriers of CMV plus the relevant HLA from cumulative public TCR beta family frequency. Across the ex vivo response, the dominant clonotypes were HLA-C-restricted CMV-specific TCR beta clonotypes.

V lost 5 bases to trimming and J lost 3 bases, with 17 bases between them. CDR3 length: 15 residues. The germline V gene encodes CDR1 SGHTA and CDR2 FQGNSA. TCRdb analysed the reads with MiXCR anew, one entry per CDR3 protein. Counted here are 110,000 or so distinct CDR3 sequences, around 30% occurring once; the ten biggest clones make up about 81%. With respect to this clonotype: The antigen is undetermined.

The chain has TRBV7-2 and TRBJ2-7; a possible D gene is TRBD2 (5 bases). This TCR was recovered from a human donor in good health (CMV status not recorded). Some clones in this sample may be carry-over from other donors' samples. Sequenced here: CD8+ T cells from cultured PBMCs, sampled from culture after CMV antigen stimulation. The CDR3 loop reads CASSPEGLPVYEQYF. CDR3 nucleotides: TGTGCCAGCAGCCCAGAAGGACTCCCCGTCTACGAGCAGTACTTC. Looking up the rest from reference TRBV7-2 and TRBJ2-7 gives the full variable domain: GAGVSQSPSNKVTEKGKDVELRCDPISGHTALYWYRQSLGQGLEFLIYFQGNSAPDKSGLPSDRFSAERTGGSVSTLTIQRTQQEDSAVYLCASSPEGLPVYEQYFGPGTRLTVT.